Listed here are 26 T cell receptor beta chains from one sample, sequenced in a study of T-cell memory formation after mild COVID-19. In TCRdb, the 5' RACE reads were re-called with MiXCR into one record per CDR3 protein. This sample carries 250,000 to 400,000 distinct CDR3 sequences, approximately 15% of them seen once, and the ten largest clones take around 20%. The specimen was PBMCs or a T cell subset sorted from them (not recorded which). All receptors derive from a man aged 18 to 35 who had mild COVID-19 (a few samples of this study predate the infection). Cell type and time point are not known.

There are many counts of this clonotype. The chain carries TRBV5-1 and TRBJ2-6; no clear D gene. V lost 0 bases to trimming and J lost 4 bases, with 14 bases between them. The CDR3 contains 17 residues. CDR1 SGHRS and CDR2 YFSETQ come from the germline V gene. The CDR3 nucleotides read TGCGCCAGCAGCTTGGATTTGCTGGGGTCCGGGGCCAACGTCCTGACTTTC. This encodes CASSLDLLGSGANVLTF.

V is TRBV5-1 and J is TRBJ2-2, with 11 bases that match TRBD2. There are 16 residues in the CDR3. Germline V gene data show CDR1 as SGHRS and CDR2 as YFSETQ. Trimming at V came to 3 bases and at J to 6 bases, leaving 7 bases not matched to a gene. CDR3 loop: CASSSLAGGTAGELFF. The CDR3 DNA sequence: TGCGCCAGCAGCTCCTTAGCGGGGGGGACTGCCGGGGAGCTGTTTTTT.

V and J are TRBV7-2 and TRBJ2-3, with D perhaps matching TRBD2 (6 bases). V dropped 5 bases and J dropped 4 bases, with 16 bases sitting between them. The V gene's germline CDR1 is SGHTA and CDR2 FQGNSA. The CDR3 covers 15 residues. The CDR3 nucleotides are TGTGCCAGCAGCCCTATTGGGGGGAGCGCAGATACGCAGTATTTT. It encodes CASSPIGGSADTQYF.

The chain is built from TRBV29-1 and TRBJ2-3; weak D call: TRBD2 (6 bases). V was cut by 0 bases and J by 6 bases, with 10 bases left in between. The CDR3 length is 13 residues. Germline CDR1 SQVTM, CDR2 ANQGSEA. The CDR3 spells CSVEDVGGDTQYF. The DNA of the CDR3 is TGCAGCGTTGAAGATGTCGGAGGGGATACGCAGTATTTT.

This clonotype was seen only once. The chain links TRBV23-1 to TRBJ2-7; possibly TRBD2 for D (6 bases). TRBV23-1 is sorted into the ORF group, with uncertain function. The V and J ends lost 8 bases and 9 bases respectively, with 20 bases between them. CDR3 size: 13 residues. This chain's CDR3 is CASARDFPPRQYV. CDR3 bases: TGCGCCAGCGCGCGGGACTTCCCCCCTCGGCAGTACGTC.

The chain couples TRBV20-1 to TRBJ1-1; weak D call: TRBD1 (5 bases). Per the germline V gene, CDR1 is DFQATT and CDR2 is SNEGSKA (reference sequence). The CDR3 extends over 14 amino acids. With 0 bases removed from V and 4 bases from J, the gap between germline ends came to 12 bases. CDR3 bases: TGCAGTGCTAGAGAAAGGGGTCTTGGCACTGAAGCTTTCTTT. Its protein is CSARERGLGTEAFF.

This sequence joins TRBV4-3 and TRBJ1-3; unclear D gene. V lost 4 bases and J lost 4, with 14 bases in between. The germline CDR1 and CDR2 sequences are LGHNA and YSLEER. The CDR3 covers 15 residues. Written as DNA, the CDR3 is TGCGCCAGCAGCCCGAGGTATTTATCCGGAAACACCATATATTTT. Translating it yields CASSPRYLSGNTIYF.

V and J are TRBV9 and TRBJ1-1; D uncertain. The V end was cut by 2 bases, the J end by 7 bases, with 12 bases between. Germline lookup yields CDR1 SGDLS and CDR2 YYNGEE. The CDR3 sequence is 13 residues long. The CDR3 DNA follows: TGTGCCAGCAGCGTCGGACGGCTTAGTGAAGCTTTCTTT. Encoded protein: CASSVGRLSEAFF. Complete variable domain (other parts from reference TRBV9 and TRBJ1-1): DSGVTQTPKHLITATGQRVTLRCSPRSGDLSVYWYQQSLDQGLQFLIQYYNGEERAKGNILERFSAQQFPDLHSELNLSSLELGDSALYFCASSVGRLSEAFFGQGTRLTVV.

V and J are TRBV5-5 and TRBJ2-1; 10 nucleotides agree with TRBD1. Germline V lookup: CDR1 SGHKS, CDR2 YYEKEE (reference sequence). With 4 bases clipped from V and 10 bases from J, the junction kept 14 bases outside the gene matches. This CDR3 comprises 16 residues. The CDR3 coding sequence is TGTGCCAGCAGCCCTTCAGGGACAGGGGCCTCATGGGAGCAGTTCTTC. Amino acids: CASSPSGTGASWEQFF. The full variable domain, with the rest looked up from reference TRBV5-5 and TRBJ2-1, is DAGVTQSPTHLIKTRGQQVTLRCSPISGHKSVSWYQQVLGQGPQFIFQYYEKEERGRGNFPDRFSARQFPNYSSELNVNALLLGDSALYLCASSPSGTGASWEQFFGPGTRLTVL.

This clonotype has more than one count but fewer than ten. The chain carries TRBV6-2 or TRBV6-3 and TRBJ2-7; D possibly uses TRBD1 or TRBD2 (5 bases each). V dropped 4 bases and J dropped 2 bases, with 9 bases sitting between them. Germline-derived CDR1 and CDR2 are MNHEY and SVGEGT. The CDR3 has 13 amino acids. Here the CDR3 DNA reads TGTGCCAGCAGTTGGGACCTAGCCTACGAGCAGTACGTC. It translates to CASSWDLAYEQYV.

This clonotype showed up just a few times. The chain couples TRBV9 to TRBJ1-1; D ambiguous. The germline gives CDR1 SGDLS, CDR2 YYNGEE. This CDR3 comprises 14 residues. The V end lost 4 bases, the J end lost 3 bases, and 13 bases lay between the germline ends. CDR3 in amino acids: CASSKRVTDTEAFF. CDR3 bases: TGTGCCAGCAGCAAGAGGGTCACTGACACTGAAGCTTTCTTT. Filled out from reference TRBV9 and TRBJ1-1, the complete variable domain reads DSGVTQTPKHLITATGQRVTLRCSPRSGDLSVYWYQQSLDQGLQFLIQYYNGEERAKGNILERFSAQQFPDLHSELNLSSLELGDSALYFCASSKRVTDTEAFFGQGTRLTVV.

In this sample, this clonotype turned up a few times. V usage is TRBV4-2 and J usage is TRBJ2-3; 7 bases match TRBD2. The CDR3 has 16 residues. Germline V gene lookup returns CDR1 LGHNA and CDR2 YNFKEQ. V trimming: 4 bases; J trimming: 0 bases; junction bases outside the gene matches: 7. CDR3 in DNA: TGTGCCAGCAGCCTAACGAGCGGGGTTAGCACAGATACGCAGTATTTT. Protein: CASSLTSGVSTDTQYF.

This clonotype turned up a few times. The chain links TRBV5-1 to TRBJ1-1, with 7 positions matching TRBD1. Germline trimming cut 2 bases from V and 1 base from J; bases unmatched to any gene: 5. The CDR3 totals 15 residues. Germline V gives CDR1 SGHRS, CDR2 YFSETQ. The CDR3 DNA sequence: TGCGCCAGCAGCTTTTTCTACAGGGGGAACACTGAAGCTTTCTTT. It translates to CASSFFYRGNTEAFF.

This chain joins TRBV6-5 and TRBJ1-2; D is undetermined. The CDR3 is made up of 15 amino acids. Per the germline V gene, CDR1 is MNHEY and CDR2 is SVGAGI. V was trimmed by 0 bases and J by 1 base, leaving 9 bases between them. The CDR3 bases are TGTGCCAGCAGTTACTCGATTCAGTTTAACTATGGCTACACCTTC. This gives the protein CASSYSIQFNYGYTF.

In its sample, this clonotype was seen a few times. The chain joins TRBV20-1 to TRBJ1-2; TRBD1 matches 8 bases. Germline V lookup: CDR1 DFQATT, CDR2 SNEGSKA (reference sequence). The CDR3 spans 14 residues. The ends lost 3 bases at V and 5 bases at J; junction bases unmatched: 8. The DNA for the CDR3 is TGCAGTGCTAGCGGCACAGGGGGTTTTTATGGCTACACCTTC. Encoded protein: CSASGTGGFYGYTF.

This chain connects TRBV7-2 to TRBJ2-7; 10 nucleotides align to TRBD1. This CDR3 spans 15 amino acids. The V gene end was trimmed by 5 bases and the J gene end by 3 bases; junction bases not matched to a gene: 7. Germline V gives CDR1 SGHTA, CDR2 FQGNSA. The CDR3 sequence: CASSRGQGGVYEQYF. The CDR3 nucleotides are TGTGCCAGCAGCCGAGGACAGGGGGGGGTCTACGAGCAGTACTTC.

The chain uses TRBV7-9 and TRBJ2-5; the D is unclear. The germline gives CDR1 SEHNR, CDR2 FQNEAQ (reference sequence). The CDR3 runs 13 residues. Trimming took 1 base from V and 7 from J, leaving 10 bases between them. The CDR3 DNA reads TGTGCCAGCAGCTTAGTCCAATTAGGGACCCAGTACTTC. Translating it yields CASSLVQLGTQYF.

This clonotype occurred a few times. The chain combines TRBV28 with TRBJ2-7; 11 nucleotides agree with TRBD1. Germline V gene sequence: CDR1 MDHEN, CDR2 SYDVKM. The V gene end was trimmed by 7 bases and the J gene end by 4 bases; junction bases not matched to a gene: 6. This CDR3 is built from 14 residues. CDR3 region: CASKRDRGTYEQYF. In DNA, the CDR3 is TGTGCCAGCAAAAGGGACAGGGGGACTTACGAGCAGTACTTC. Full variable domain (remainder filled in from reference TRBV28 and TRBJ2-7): DVKVTQSSRYLVKRTGEKVFLECVQDMDHENMFWYRQDPGLGLRLIYFSYDVKMKEKGDIPEGYSVSREKKERFSLILESASTNQTSMYLCASKRDRGTYEQYFGPGTRLTVT.

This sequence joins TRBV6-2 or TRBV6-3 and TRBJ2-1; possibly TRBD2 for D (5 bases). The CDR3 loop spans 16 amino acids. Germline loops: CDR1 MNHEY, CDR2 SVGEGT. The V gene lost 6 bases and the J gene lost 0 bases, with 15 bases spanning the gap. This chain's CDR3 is CASSRRRKLSYNEQFF. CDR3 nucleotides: TGTGCCAGCAGCCGCCGGAGGAAACTCTCCTACAATGAGCAGTTCTTC.

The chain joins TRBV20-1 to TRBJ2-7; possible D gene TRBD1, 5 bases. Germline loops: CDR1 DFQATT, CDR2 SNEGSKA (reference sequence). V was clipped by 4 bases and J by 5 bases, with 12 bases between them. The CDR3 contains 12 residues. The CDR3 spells CSATAGRHEQYF. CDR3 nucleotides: TGCAGTGCTACAGCAGGGCGCCACGAGCAGTACTTC.

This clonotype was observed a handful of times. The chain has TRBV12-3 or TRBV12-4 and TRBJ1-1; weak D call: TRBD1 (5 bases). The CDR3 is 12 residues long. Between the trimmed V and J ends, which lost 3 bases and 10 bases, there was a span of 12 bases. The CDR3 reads CASSFDGGRAFF. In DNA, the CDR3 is TGTGCCAGCAGTTTTGACGGGGGGAGAGCTTTCTTT.

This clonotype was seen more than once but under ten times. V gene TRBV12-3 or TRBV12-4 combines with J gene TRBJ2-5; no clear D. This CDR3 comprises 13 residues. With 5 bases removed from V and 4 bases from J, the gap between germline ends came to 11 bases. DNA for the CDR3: TGTGCCAGCAGTGAGGCTTCGGTAGAGACCCAGTACTTC. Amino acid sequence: CASSEASVETQYF.

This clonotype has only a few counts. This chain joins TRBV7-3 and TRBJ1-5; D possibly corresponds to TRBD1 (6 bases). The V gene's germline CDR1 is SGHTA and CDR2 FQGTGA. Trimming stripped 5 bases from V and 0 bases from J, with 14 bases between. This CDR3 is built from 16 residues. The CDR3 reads CASSPEGGGSNQPQHF. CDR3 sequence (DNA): TGTGCCAGCAGCCCGGAGGGGGGAGGTAGCAATCAGCCCCAGCATTTT.

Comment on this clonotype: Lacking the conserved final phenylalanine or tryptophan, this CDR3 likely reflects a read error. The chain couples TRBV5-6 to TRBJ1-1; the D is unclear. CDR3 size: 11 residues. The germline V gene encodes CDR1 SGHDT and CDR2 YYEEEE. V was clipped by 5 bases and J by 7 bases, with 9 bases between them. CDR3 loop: CASSEHGEAFL. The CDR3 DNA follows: TGTGCCAGCAGTGAGCATGGTGAAGCTTTCCTT.

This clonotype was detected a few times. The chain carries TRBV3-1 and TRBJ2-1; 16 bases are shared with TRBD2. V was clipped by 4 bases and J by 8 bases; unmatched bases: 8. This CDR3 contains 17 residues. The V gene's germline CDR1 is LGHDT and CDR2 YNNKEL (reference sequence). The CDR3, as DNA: TGTGCCAGCAGCCTCGAGGGACTAGCGGGGGGGAGGGATGAGCAGTTCTTC. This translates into CASSLEGLAGGRDEQFF.

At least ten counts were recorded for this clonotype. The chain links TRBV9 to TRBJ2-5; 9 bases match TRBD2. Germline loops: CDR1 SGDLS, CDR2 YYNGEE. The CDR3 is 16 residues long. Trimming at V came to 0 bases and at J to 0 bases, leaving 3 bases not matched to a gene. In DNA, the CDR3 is TGTGCCAGCAGCGTAGCTAGCGGGGATTACCAAGAGACCCAGTACTTC. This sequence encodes CASSVASGDYQETQYF.